The 23 T cell receptor beta chains listed next were all sequenced from one sample in a study of T cell responses to AZD1222 COVID-19 vaccine. The protocol was immunoSEQ multiplex PCR, while the TCRdb copy is restricted to in-frame clones and leaves out a portion. The repertoire holds under 140,000 clones, with around 80% as singletons. Sequences were derived from peripheral blood, sampled on day 0 of AZD1222 vaccination. The receptors shown here come from an adult in good health.

The chain has TRBV20-1 and TRBJ1-3, with D maybe TRBD1 (5 bases). The CDR3 has 13 residues. In germline, CDR1 is DFQATT, CDR2 SNEGSKA (reference sequence). V dropped 3 bases and J dropped 4 bases, with 10 bases sitting between them. The CDR3: CSASPGQGNTIYF. In DNA, the CDR3 is TGCAGTGCTAGTCCAGGGCAGGGAAACACCATATATTTT.

This chain connects TRBV3-1 (or the pseudogene TRBV3-2) to TRBJ2-3; D call uncertain. The V end lost 0 bases, the J end lost 11 bases, and 12 bases lay between the germline ends. Germline V gives CDR1 LGHDT, CDR2 YNNKEL (reference sequence). CDR3 length: 13 residues. The DNA of the CDR3 is TGTGCCAGCAGCCAAGACAAGTCAGCGTTGCAGTATTTT. This sequence encodes CASSQDKSALQYF.

The genes are TRBV7-3 and TRBJ1-1; the D is unclear. In germline, CDR1 is SGHTA, CDR2 FQGTGA. V was shortened by 0 bases and J by 6 bases, with 8 bases between the two germline ends. This CDR3 is built from 13 residues. In DNA, the CDR3 is TGTGCCAGCAGCTTAACCTTCCTATCTGAAGCTTTCTTT. This sequence encodes CASSLTFLSEAFF.

The CDR3 spells CASRYGVGPNEKLFF. The CDR3 DNA sequence: TGTGCCAGTAGATACGGTGTGGGGCCAAATGAAAAACTGTTTTTT. V is TRBV19 and J is TRBJ1-4; tentatively, D is TRBD1 (5 bases). The germline V gene has CDR1 LNHDA and CDR2 SQIVND (reference sequence). V was pared by 6 bases and J by 5 bases, with 16 bases between. The CDR3 length is 15 residues.

This clone appeared once. V and J are TRBV7-8 and TRBJ2-3; D remains unclear. The V end was cut by 4 bases, the J end by 0 bases, with 8 bases between. Germline loops: CDR1 SGHVS, CDR2 FQNEAQ. The CDR3 has 14 residues. The CDR3: CASSSMTSTDTQYF. In nucleotides, the CDR3 is TGTGCCAGCAGCTCCATGACTAGCACAGATACGCAGTATTTT.

This clone was found a few times. V and J are TRBV5-5 and TRBJ1-2, with D tentatively TRBD1 (6 bases). This CDR3 comprises 13 residues. Trimming cost V 4 bases and J 3 bases, with 10 bases left between them. Germline CDR1 and CDR2: SGHKS and YYEKEE (reference sequence). CDR3 nucleotides: TGTGCCAGCAGCCCACAGGGCTACTATGGCTACACCTTC. Its protein product is CASSPQGYYGYTF.

V and J are TRBV11-2 and TRBJ1-3; D is uncertain. V lost 2 bases, J lost 0 bases, and 14 bases lay in between. From germline, CDR1 is SGHAT and CDR2 FQNNGV. CDR3 length: 17 residues. This CDR3 reads CASSLRWAGSSGNTIYF. The CDR3 nucleotides are TGTGCCAGCAGCTTACGCTGGGCAGGCAGCTCTGGAAACACCATATATTTT.

The chain carries TRBV28 and TRBJ1-2; 10 nucleotides match TRBD1. This CDR3 has 16 amino acids. With V trimmed by 4 bases and J by 2 bases, 7 bases remained unmatched. Germline V gene lookup returns CDR1 MDHEN and CDR2 SYDVKM. CDR3 nucleotide sequence: TGTGCCAGCAGTTCTCGAGGGACAGGGGTAAACTATGGCTACACCTTC. Protein sequence: CASSSRGTGVNYGYTF.

The J gene is TRBJ1-5, the V gene TRBV28; D is perhaps TRBD1 (6 bases). The germline CDR1 and CDR2 sequences are MDHEN and SYDVKM. This CDR3 comprises 14 residues. V lost 2 bases and J 5 bases, leaving 10 bases between the germline ends. The CDR3 protein is CASSLGGGYQPQHF. In DNA, the CDR3 is TGTGCCAGCAGTTTAGGGGGGGGCTATCAGCCCCAGCATTTT.

This clone was seen a handful of times. The gene calls are TRBV7-9 and TRBJ1-1; TRBD1 is a possible D gene (5 bases). Germline CDR1 and CDR2: SEHNR and FQNEAQ (reference sequence). This CDR3 has 14 residues. Trimming took 1 base from V and 7 from J, leaving 13 bases between them. The CDR3 nucleotides read TGTGCCAGCAGCTTAGGAATTGGGGCCCGTGAAGCTTTCTTT. It yields the protein CASSLGIGAREAFF.

The chain recombines TRBV5-1 with TRBJ2-3; TRBD2 matches 7 bases. With 1 base clipped from V and 9 bases from J, the junction kept 11 bases outside the gene matches. Germline assignment: CDR1 SGHRS and CDR2 YFSETQ. The CDR3 runs 15 residues. Written as DNA, the CDR3 is TGCGCCAGCAGCTTGCAAGGCGGGGGTTCCGAGACGCAGTATTTT. This encodes CASSLQGGGSETQYF.

V is TRBV5-1 and J is TRBJ2-7, with TRBD2 matching over 8 bases. CDR1 is SGHRS, CDR2 YFSETQ, per germline. Trimming removed 4 bases from V and 7 bases from J; junction bases left unmatched: 7. This CDR3 contains 13 residues. This chain's CDR3 is CASSHSGAMEQYF. CDR3 DNA: TGCGCCAGCAGCCATAGCGGGGCAATGGAGCAGTACTTC.

J is TRBJ1-1 and V is TRBV5-8; TRBD1 matches 7 bases. The germline V gene has CDR1 SGHTS and CDR2 YDEGEE. The J segment lost 4 bases and the V segment lost 4 bases, leaving 7 bases of the junction unmatched. The CDR3 has 14 residues. CDR3 sequence: CASSPQGRRTEAFF. DNA of the CDR3: TGTGCCAGCAGCCCACAGGGGCGACGCACTGAAGCTTTCTTT.

The chain is built from TRBV25-1 and TRBJ2-1; a possible D gene is TRBD1 (5 bases). The germline CDR1 and CDR2 sequences are MGHDK and SYGVNS. Trimming removed 5 bases from V and 6 bases from J, with 17 bases in between. The CDR3 is 15 residues long. The CDR3 protein is CASSRQRYGTNEQFF. In DNA form, the CDR3 reads TGTGCCAGCAGTCGACAGCGCTACGGAACCAATGAGCAGTTCTTC.

The chain has TRBV6-2 or TRBV6-3 and TRBJ2-4; D tentatively fits TRBD1 or TRBD2 (6 bases each). Trimming left V 6 bases short and J 2 bases short, with 14 bases between. CDR3 length equals 15 residues. Germline V lookup: CDR1 MNHEY, CDR2 SVGEGT. The CDR3 nucleotides read TGTGCCAGCAGCCATCCGGGGGACACCAAAAACATTCAGTACTTC. Protein product: CASSHPGDTKNIQYF.

J is TRBJ1-1 and V is TRBV6-1; TRBD1 is a possible D gene (6 bases). The CDR3 sequence is 15 residues long. Trimming pared 1 base from V and 2 bases from J, leaving 11 bases between. The germline V gene encodes CDR1 MNHNS and CDR2 SASEGT. The CDR3 sequence is CASSEGGRRNTEAFF. The CDR3 nucleotides are TGTGCCAGCAGTGAAGGGGGGCGCAGAAACACTGAAGCTTTCTTT.

The chain carries TRBV11-2 and TRBJ1-1, with D unclear. The length of the CDR3 is 12 residues. Germline-derived CDR1 and CDR2 are SGHAT and FQNNGV. Trimming left V 2 bases short and J 7 bases short, with 8 bases between. The CDR3 reads CASSLNGLEAFF. CDR3 DNA: TGTGCCAGCAGCTTAAATGGTCTTGAAGCTTTCTTT.

Written as DNA, the CDR3 is TGCGCCAGCAGCCAAGGTATAGGGTCACCCCTCCACTTT. Translated: CASSQGIGSPLHF. The chain is built from TRBV4-3 and TRBJ1-6; D uncertain. The V gene's germline CDR1 is LGHNA and CDR2 YSLEER. CDR3 length: 13 amino acids. V was cut by 1 base and J by 10 bases, with 8 bases left in between.

CDR3 nucleotides: TGTGCCAGCAGTGACGCAGTGCCGCCTAACTATGGCTACACCTTC. Its translation is CASSDAVPPNYGYTF. This rearrangement joins TRBV25-1 to TRBJ1-2; D remains ambiguous. The CDR3 spans 15 residues. V dropped 3 bases and J dropped 0 bases, with 11 bases sitting between them. The germline V gene has CDR1 MGHDK and CDR2 SYGVNS.

This clone was picked up one time. The CDR3 region has the DNA TGCGCCAGCAGCTCCGGACAGGTCCAAGAGACCCAGTACTTC. It specifies CASSSGQVQETQYF. The chain employs TRBV5-1 and TRBJ2-5, with 7 bases matching TRBD1. The CDR3 extends over 14 amino acids. The ends lost 3 bases at V and 1 base at J; junction bases unmatched: 3. Germline lookup yields CDR1 SGHRS and CDR2 YFSETQ.

The V gene is TRBV27, the J gene TRBJ2-7; perhaps D is TRBD1 or TRBD2 (5 bases each). Trimming removed 3 bases from V and 7 bases from J, with 13 bases in between. The length of the CDR3 is 13 residues. Germline CDR1 reads MNHEY; CDR2 reads SMNVEV (reference sequence). The CDR3 DNA follows: TGTGCCAGCAGTTTGGGACCTGTATGGGAGCAGTACTTC. Its translation: CASSLGPVWEQYF.

This chain connects TRBV29-1 to TRBJ1-1; no clear D gene. Looked up from germline, CDR1 is SQVTM and CDR2 is ANQGSEA. The CDR3 contains 14 residues. Trimming removed 1 base at V and 4 bases at J, with 13 bases between. CDR3 coding DNA: TGCAGCGTTGAAGTGCCGGGCCGGAGCACTGAAGCTTTCTTT. Amino acids: CSVEVPGRSTEAFF.

Comments on this clone: At one end the junction does not follow the germline gene, possibly because of a read error. The V gene is TRBV5-8, the J gene TRBJ1-2; perhaps TRBD1 as D (5 bases). This CDR3 has 14 residues. The germline CDR1 and CDR2 sequences are SGHTS and YDEGEE. The CDR3 DNA is TGTGTCAGCAGCTTGATTCGTCCAGGGAATGGCTACACCTTC. It encodes CVSSLIRPGNGYTF.